This T cell receptor beta chain was documented in a study of blood T cells in healthy people across ages. Overall study findings and caveats: Researchers deemed the diversity estimates from one million T cells underestimates.

A second PCR, run for about 7 to 11 cycles, used a sample-barcoded 5' primer plus a J-beta primer mix. Template switching added a 12-random-nucleotide identifier to every cDNA molecule. Every sample returned 2.5 million or more CDR3-containing paired-end reads. A single record per CDR3 protein comes from TCRdb applying MiXCR to the 5' RACE reads. The sample has some 1.5 million distinct CDR3 sequences, 28% seen once. This clonotype was observed a handful of times. The antigen is undetermined. The clonotype was recovered from a woman under 40 in good health. The sample comprised blood.

The CDR3 loop reads CASSLGAGGELFF. The CDR3 nucleotides are TGTGCCAGCAGTTTAGGTGCCGGCGGGGAGCTGTTTTTT. This chain joins TRBV12-3 or TRBV12-4 and TRBJ2-2; D is unclear. The CDR3 sequence is 13 residues long. Trimming pared 1 base from V and 7 bases from J, leaving 7 bases between.